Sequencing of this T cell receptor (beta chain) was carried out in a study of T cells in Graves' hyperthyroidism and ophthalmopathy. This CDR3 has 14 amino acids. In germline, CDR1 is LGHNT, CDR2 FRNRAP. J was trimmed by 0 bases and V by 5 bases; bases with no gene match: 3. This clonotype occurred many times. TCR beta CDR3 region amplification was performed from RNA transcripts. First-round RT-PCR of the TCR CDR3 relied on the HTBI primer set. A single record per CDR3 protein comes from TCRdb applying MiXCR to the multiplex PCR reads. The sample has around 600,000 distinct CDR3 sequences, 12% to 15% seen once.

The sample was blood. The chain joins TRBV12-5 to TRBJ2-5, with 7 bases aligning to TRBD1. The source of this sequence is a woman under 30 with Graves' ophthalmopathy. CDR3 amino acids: CASGRDRDQETQYF. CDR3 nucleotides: TGTGCTAGTGGTAGAGACAGGGACCAAGAGACCCAGTACTTC.